Below are 27 T cell receptor beta chains sequenced from a single sample in a study of Graves' ophthalmopathy and Graves' hyperthyroidism. RNA transcripts were the source from which TCR beta CDR3 regions were amplified. Investigators did first-round RT-PCR with HTBI primers, then second-round multiplex PCR. TCRdb redid the calling of the multiplex PCR reads with MiXCR, one entry per CDR3 protein. Here the sample spans almost 750,000 distinct CDR3 sequences, 40% being singletons. Sequencing was done on a sample of peripheral blood. These receptor sequences come from an adult man with Graves' ophthalmopathy.

The rearrangement links TRBV10-3 to TRBJ1-6; D unclear. Germline CDR1 and CDR2: ENHRY and SYGVKD. The CDR3 is 15 amino acids. The V end was cut by 4 bases, the J end by 7 bases, with 14 bases between. The CDR3 spells CAISGSVSNNSPLHF. The CDR3 coding sequence is TGTGCCATCAGTGGGTCAGTCAGCAACAATTCACCCCTCCACTTT.

This clonotype was detected ten times or more. The chain is built from TRBV20-1 and TRBJ2-7; 7 bases line up with TRBD2. Germline CDR1 reads DFQATT; CDR2 reads SNEGSKA (reference sequence). This CDR3 spans 14 amino acids. Trimming at V came to 5 bases and at J to 4 bases, leaving 11 bases not matched to a gene. The CDR3 bases are TGCAGTGCTTATAGGACTAGTGGTTCTTACGAGCAGTACTTC. It codes for CSAYRTSGSYEQYF.

In this sample, this clonotype turned up a few times. This chain uses TRBV2 with TRBJ1-1, with TRBD1 matching over 7 bases. V lost 6 bases to trimming and J lost 0 bases; unmatched junction nucleotides: 7. The CDR3 contains 15 residues. Germline CDR1 reads SNHLY; CDR2 reads FYNNEI. This CDR3 reads CASRGQFYMNTEAFF. DNA of the CDR3: TGTGCCAGCAGGGGACAGTTTTACATGAACACTGAAGCTTTCTTT.

There are many counts of this clonotype. The rearrangement links TRBV7-2 to TRBJ2-5; 11 bases map to TRBD2. V shed 1 base, J shed 3 bases, and the junction held 4 bases outside the gene matches. Germline loops: CDR1 SGHTA, CDR2 FQGNSA. The CDR3 sequence is 16 residues long. CDR3 DNA: TGTGCCAGCAGCTTAGAAGGGACTAGCGGAGAAGAGACCCAGTACTTC. This sequence encodes CASSLEGTSGEETQYF.

The chain joins TRBV5-6 to TRBJ2-7; 8 bases map to TRBD2. The CDR3 is made up of 15 amino acids. Germline assignment: CDR1 SGHDT and CDR2 YYEEEE. The ends lost 1 base at V and 3 bases at J; junction bases unmatched: 6. The CDR3 nucleotides read TGTGCCAGCAGCTTGAGTTTAGCGGGATACTACGAGCAGTACTTC. It translates to CASSLSLAGYYEQYF.

This clonotype has ten or more counts. The chain links TRBV28 to TRBJ2-5, with TRBD1 as a possible D gene (6 bases). The germline V gene has CDR1 MDHEN and CDR2 SYDVKM. Trimming shortened V by 5 bases and J by 2 bases, and 15 bases separated the two germline ends. This CDR3 contains 15 residues. The CDR3 DNA follows: TGTGCCAGCAGTACAGGGAGTCCTGTACAAGAGACCCAGTACTTC. Translated, it gives CASSTGSPVQETQYF.

V usage is TRBV28 and J usage is TRBJ2-7, with 14 bases matching TRBD2. Looked up from germline, CDR1 is MDHEN and CDR2 is SYDVKM. The CDR3 is made up of 14 amino acids. The V gene end was trimmed by 7 bases and the J gene end by 4 bases; junction bases not matched to a gene: 3. The CDR3 reads CASIRLAGGYEQYF. The CDR3 DNA reads as TGTGCCAGCATTCGACTAGCGGGAGGGTACGAGCAGTACTTC. The full variable domain, with the rest looked up from reference TRBV28 and TRBJ2-7, is DVKVTQSSRYLVKRTGEKVFLECVQDMDHENMFWYRQDPGLGLRLIYFSYDVKMKEKGDIPEGYSVSREKKERFSLILESASTNQTSMYLCASIRLAGGYEQYFGPGTRLTVT.

The rearrangement joins TRBV25-1 to TRBJ2-2; 8 bases match TRBD1. V lost 5 bases to trimming and J lost 6 bases; unmatched junction nucleotides: 5. From germline, CDR1 is MGHDK and CDR2 SYGVNS. The CDR3 loop spans 14 amino acids. CDR3 amino acids: CASSFYRGSGELFF. CDR3 sequence (DNA): TGTGCCAGCAGTTTTTACAGGGGGTCCGGGGAGCTGTTTTTT.

This clonotype has only a few counts. The chain has TRBV29-1 and TRBJ1-4, with a weak D call TRBD1 (5 bases). Germline V gene data show CDR1 as SQVTM and CDR2 as ANQGSEA. The CDR3 extends over 15 amino acids. V gave up 0 bases and J gave up 5 bases, with 13 bases separating them. CDR3 loop: CSVEDERDPNEKLFF. The DNA for the CDR3 is TGCAGCGTTGAAGATGAACGGGACCCGAATGAAAAACTGTTTTTT. Drawing the rest from reference TRBV29-1 and TRBJ1-4, the complete variable domain is SAVISQKPSRDICQRGTSLTIQCQVDSQVTMMFWYRQQPGQSLTLIATANQGSEATYESGFVIDKFPISRPNLTFSTLTVSNMSPEDSSIYLCSVEDERDPNEKLFFGSGTQLSVL.

On this clonotype: A much larger clone lies one base from this, so it may be a read error. The chain has TRBV10-2 and TRBJ2-7; no clear D. The germline gives CDR1 WSHSY, CDR2 SAAADI. The CDR3 is made up of 13 amino acids. CDR3 sequence (DNA): TGCGCCAACAGTGAGAGACACCTAAACGAGCAGTACTTC. It translates to CANSERHLNEQYF.

This clonotype was counted only a few times. The chain carries TRBV6-5 and TRBJ2-5; no reliable D call. Germline CDR1 reads MNHEY; CDR2 reads SVGAGI. V was clipped by 4 bases and J by 1 base, with 10 bases between them. The CDR3 is 14 residues long. The CDR3, as DNA: TGTGCCAGCAGTTTTGGTAGTCTCCAAGAGACCCAGTACTTC. Translating gives CASSFGSLQETQYF.

The genes are TRBV7-9 and TRBJ2-2, with 7 bases lining up with TRBD2. The CDR3 extends over 16 amino acids. The V gene end was trimmed by 2 bases and the J gene end by 4 bases; junction bases not matched to a gene: 7. The germline V gene encodes CDR1 SEHNR and CDR2 FQNEAQ (reference sequence). The CDR3 sequence is CASSLTSAGVTGELFF. DNA of the CDR3: TGTGCCAGCAGCTTAACGTCCGCGGGGGTCACCGGGGAGCTGTTTTTT.

This sequence joins TRBV10-3 and TRBJ1-6; D possibly corresponds to TRBD1 (5 bases). The germline V gene has CDR1 ENHRY and CDR2 SYGVKD. The CDR3 is 15 residues long. Deletions cut 0 bases from V and 12 bases from J, with 15 bases between. Written as DNA, the CDR3 is TGTGCCATCAGTGAGTCTGGGACGGTATTTCAACCCCTCCACTTT. This codes for CAISESGTVFQPLHF.

The chain links TRBV20-1 to TRBJ1-5; D gene unclear. Trimming took 3 bases from V and 4 from J, leaving 10 bases between them. CDR1 DFQATT and CDR2 SNEGSKA come from the germline V gene (reference sequence). The CDR3 covers 13 residues. The CDR3 is CSASGRKNQPQHF. DNA for the CDR3: TGCAGTGCTAGCGGACGGAAGAATCAGCCCCAGCATTTT.

This chain joins TRBV10-3 and TRBJ1-5; 9 bases match TRBD1. CDR1 is ENHRY and CDR2 is SYGVKD in the germline V gene. The CDR3 totals 15 residues. With V trimmed by 10 bases and J by 0 bases, 7 bases remained unmatched. CDR3 DNA sequence: TGTGCCAGCCATGGGACAGGGACTAGCAATCAGCCCCAGCATTTT. Translated, it gives CASHGTGTSNQPQHF.

For this clonotype: At one boundary the junction diverges from the germline segment, which might be a read error. The chain joins TRBV10-3 to TRBJ1-2, with 8 positions matching TRBD1. CDR3 size: 16 residues. In germline, CDR1 is ENHRY, CDR2 SYGVKD. The CDR3 spells CASSYSGGQDLDGYTF. Here the CDR3 DNA reads TGTGCCAGCAGTTACTCAGGGGGACAGGACCTAGATGGCTACACCTTC.

The chain couples TRBV10-3 to TRBJ2-7, with 8 bases aligning to TRBD1. Per germline, CDR1 ENHRY and CDR2 SYGVKD. The J segment lost 3 bases and the V segment lost 10 bases, leaving 8 bases of the junction unmatched. The CDR3 spans 13 residues. The CDR3 bases are TGTGCCACCTCCGGGACAGGACGCTACGAGCAGTACTTC. Its translation is CATSGTGRYEQYF.

The V and J genes are TRBV10-1 and TRBJ2-5; 16 bases map to TRBD2. Judging by the DNA end, TRBJ2-1 fits better; the J call may be wrong. The germline V gene has CDR1 WNHNN and CDR2 SYGVQD (reference sequence). The CDR3 is made up of 16 amino acids. In DNA, the CDR3 is TGCGCCAGCAGTCAGAGGGGACTAGCGGGAGGGGGAGAGCAGTTCTTC. Translated: CASSQRGLAGGGEQFF.

This clonotype was seen repeatedly, ten times or more. The J gene is TRBJ1-5, the V gene TRBV7-2, with D possibly matching TRBD1 (6 bases). The germline CDR1 and CDR2 sequences are SGHTA and FQGNSA. Trimming cost V 1 base and J 0 bases, with 10 bases left between them. The CDR3 is made up of 16 amino acids. The CDR3 loop is CASSLGTEISNQPQHF. The CDR3 nucleotides read TGTGCCAGCAGCTTAGGGACAGAAATTAGCAATCAGCCCCAGCATTTT.

This clonotype was detected only a few times. An end of the junction differs from the germline gene, which may be a read error. The chain couples TRBV2 to TRBJ2-6; 7 nucleotides line up with TRBD1. Germline V lookup: CDR1 SNHLY, CDR2 FYNNEI. The CDR3 is made up of 12 amino acids. CDR3 DNA: TGTGCCAGCAGAGACAACAGGGGTACTGAAGCTTTC. Translation gives CASRDNRGTEAF.

The rearrangement uses TRBV20-1 and TRBJ1-6; 10 nucleotides line up with TRBD1. Trimming at V came to 6 bases and at J to 8 bases, leaving 4 bases not matched to a gene. The germline V gene has CDR1 DFQATT and CDR2 SNEGSKA (reference sequence). The CDR3 has 13 residues. The CDR3 bases are TGCAGTGCCGACAGGGGGCGAGATTCACCCCTCCACTTT. Amino acid sequence: CSADRGRDSPLHF.

This clonotype was picked up many times. The genes are TRBV6-1 and TRBJ1-1, with 8 bases that match TRBD1. This CDR3 is 13 amino acids long. Germline trimming cut 8 bases from V and 2 bases from J; bases unmatched to any gene: 4. Germline assignment: CDR1 MNHNS and CDR2 SASEGT. This chain's CDR3 is CASWTGINTEAFF. CDR3 coding DNA: TGTGCCAGCTGGACAGGGATAAACACTGAAGCTTTCTTT.

With respect to this clonotype: Given a much more abundant clone one base away, this may be a read error. This chain uses TRBV7-4 with TRBJ1-4; D gene ambiguous. CDR3 length: 14 residues. The germline V gene encodes CDR1 SGHVT and CDR2 SQSDAQ. CDR3 sequence: CASSFRATNEKLLF. The CDR3 coding sequence is TGTGCCAGCAGCTTTAGGGCAACTAATGAAAAACTGCTTTTT. The full variable domain, in which reference TRBV7-4 and TRBJ1-4 provide the parts outside the CDR3, is GAGVSQSPRYKVAKRGRDVALRCDSISGHVTLYWYRQTLGQGSEVLTYSQSDAQRDKSGRPSGRFSAERPERSVSTLKIQRTEQGDSAVYLCASSFRATNEKLLFGSGTQLSVL.

The rearrangement joins TRBV12-3 or TRBV12-4 to TRBJ2-7; 9 nucleotides line up with TRBD2. The CDR3 spans 15 residues. With 8 bases clipped from V and 2 bases from J, the junction kept 10 bases outside the gene matches. The CDR3 DNA reads as TGTGCCAGCGGATTCACTGGCGGGGGGGCCTACGAGCAGTACTTC. Translated, it gives CASGFTGGGAYEQYF.

The rearrangement joins TRBV12-3 or TRBV12-4 to TRBJ2-5, with D unclear. Trimming stripped 5 bases from V and 2 bases from J, with 9 bases between. The CDR3 has 13 residues. The CDR3 loop reads CASSPRKQETQYF. The DNA for the CDR3 is TGTGCCAGCAGTCCCCGCAAACAAGAGACCCAGTACTTC.

The sample holds a few counts of this clonotype. This chain uses TRBV7-9 with TRBJ1-2; 7 nucleotides agree with TRBD1. Trimming took 6 bases from V and 4 from J; bases not matched to a gene: 11. The germline V gene has CDR1 SEHNR and CDR2 FQNEAQ (reference sequence). The CDR3 has 15 residues. CDR3 nucleotides: TGTGCCAGCAGTTTACCCTACAGGGGACGCTATGGCTACACCTTC. As protein: CASSLPYRGRYGYTF.

This clonotype turned up a few times. The chain joins TRBV7-3 to TRBJ1-5, with 8 bases identical to TRBD1. Germline CDR1 SGHTA, CDR2 FQGTGA. With V trimmed by 8 bases and J by 6 bases, 6 bases remained unmatched. The CDR3 loop spans 13 amino acids. The CDR3 here is CASSDRVGQPQHF. DNA of the CDR3: TGTGCCAGCTCGGACAGGGTTGGTCAGCCCCAGCATTTT.